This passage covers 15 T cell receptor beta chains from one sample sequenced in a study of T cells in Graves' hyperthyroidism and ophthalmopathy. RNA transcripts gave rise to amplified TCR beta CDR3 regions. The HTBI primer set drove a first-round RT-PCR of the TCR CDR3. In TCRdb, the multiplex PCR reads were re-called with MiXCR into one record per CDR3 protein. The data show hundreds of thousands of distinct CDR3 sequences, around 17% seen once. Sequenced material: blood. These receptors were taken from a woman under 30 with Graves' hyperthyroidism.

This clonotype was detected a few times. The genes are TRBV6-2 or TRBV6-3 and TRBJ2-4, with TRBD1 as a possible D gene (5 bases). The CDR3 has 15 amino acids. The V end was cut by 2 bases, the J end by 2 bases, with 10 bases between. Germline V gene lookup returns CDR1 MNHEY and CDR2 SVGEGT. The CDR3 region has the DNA TGTGCCAGCAGTTACGCAGGGTTAACCAAAAACATTCAGTACTTC. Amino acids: CASSYAGLTKNIQYF.

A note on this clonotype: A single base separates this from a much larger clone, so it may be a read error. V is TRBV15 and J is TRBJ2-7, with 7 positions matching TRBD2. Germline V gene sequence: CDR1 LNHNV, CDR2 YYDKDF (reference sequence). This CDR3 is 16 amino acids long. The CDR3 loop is CVTSRDLAGANYEQYF. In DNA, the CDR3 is TGTGTCACCAGCAGAGATCTGGCGGGAGCGAATTACGAGCAGTACTTC.

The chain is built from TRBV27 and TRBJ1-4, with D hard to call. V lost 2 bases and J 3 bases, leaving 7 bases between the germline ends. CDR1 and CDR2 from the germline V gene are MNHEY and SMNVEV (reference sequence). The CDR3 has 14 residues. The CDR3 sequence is CASSLRVSNEKLFF. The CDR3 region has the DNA TGTGCCAGCAGTTTAAGGGTCTCTAATGAAAAACTGTTTTTT.

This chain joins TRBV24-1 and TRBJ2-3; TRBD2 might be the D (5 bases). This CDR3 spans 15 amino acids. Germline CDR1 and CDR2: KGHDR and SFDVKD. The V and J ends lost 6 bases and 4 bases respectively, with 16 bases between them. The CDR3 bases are TGTGCCACCAGTTTCGGTTATGTAGCGTCAGATACGCAGTATTTT. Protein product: CATSFGYVASDTQYF.

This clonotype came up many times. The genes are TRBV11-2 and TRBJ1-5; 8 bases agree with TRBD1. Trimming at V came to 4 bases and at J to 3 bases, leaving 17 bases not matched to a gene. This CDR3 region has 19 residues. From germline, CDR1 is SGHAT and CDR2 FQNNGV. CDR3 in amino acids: CASSSQGGRGPWFNQPQHF. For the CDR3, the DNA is TGTGCCAGCAGCTCTCAAGGAGGCAGGGGGCCATGGTTCAATCAGCCCCAGCATTTT.

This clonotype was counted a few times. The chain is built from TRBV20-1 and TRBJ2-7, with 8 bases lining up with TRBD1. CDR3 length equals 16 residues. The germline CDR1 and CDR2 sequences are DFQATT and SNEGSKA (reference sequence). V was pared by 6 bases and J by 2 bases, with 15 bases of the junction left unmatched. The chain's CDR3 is CSASPARTGPPYEQYF. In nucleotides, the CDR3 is TGCAGTGCAAGCCCTGCTCGGACAGGGCCCCCCTACGAGCAGTACTTC.

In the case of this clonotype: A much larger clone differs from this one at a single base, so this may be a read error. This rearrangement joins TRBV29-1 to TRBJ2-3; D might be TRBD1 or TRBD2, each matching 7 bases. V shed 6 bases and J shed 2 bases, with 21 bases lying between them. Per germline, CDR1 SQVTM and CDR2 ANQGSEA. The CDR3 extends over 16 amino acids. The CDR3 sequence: CSVGPRGGGPTDTQYF. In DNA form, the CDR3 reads TGCAGCGTCGGCCCCCGGGGAGGGGGCCCCACAGATACGCAGTATTTT.

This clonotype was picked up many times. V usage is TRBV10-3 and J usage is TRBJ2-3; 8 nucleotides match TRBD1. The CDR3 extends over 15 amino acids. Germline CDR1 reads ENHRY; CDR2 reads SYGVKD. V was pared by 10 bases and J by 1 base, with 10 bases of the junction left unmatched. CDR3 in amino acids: CATIPTTGGTDTQYF. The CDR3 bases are TGTGCCACCATACCTACGACAGGGGGCACAGATACGCAGTATTTT.

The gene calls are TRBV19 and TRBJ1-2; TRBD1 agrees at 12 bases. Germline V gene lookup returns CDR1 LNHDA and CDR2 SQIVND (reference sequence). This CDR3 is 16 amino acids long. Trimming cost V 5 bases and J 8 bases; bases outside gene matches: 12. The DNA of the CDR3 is TGTGCCAGTAGTGTTGAGCCGGGACAGGGGGCGCGGGGCTACACCTTC. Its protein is CASSVEPGQGARGYTF.

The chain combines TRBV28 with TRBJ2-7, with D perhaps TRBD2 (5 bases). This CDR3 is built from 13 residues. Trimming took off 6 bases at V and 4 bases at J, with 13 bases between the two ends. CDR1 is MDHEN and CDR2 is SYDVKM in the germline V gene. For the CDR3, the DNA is TGTGCCAGCAGGCGAGCTAGCTTTTACGAGCAGTACTTC. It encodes CASRRASFYEQYF.

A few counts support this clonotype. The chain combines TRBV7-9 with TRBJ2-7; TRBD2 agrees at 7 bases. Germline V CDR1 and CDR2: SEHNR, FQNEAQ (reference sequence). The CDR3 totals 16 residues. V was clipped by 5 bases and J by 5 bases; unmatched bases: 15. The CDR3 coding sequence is TGTGCCAGCAGCCAATCCACTAGCGCGGGTAAGAACGAGCAGTACTTC. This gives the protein CASSQSTSAGKNEQYF.

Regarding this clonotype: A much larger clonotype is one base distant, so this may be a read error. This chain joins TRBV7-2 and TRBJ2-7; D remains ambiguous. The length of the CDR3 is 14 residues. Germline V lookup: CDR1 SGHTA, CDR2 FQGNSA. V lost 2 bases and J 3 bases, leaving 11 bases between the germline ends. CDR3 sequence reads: CASSLMSCGYEQYF. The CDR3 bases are TGTGCCAGCAGCTTAATGAGTTGCGGCTACGAGCAGTACTTC.

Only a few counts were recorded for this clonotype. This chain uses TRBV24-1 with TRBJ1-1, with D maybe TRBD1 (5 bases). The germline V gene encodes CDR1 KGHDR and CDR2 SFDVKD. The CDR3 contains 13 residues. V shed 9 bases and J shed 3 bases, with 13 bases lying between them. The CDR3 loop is CATSAGWDTEAFF. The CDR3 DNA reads TGTGCCACCTCCGCAGGGTGGGACACTGAAGCTTTCTTT.

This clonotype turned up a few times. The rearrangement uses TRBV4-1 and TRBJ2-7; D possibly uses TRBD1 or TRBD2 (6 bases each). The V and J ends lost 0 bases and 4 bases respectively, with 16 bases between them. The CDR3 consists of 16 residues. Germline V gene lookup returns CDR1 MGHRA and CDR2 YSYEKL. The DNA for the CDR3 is TGCGCCAGCAGCCAAGATCTGGGGGGCTGGGGATACGAGCAGTACTTC. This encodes CASSQDLGGWGYEQYF.

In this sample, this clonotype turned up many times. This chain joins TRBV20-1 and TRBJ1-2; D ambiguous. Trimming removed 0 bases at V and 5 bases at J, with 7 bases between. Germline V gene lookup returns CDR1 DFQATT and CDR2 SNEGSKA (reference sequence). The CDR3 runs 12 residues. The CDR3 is CSARDYGYGYTF. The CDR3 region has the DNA TGCAGTGCTAGAGATTACGGTTATGGCTACACCTTC.